These 30 T cell receptor beta chains were sequenced from one sample in a study of cytomegalovirus exposure and HLA in healthy donors. Primers for the PCR totalled 60 Vbeta and 13 Jbeta. Sequenced by immunoSEQ multiplex PCR; TCRdb stores in-frame clones only, minus some. The sample lists 110,000 to 150,000 clones, more than 8% seen once, with 1.8% in the top ten. Sequences were obtained from PBMCs. These receptors originate from a man aged 45-60 years in good health and CMV-seronegative.

V usage is TRBV6-1 and J usage is TRBJ1-1; D gene unclear. CDR3 length: 13 amino acids. Trimming took 3 bases from V and 5 from J, leaving 10 bases between them. Germline CDR1 and CDR2: MNHNS and SASEGT. CDR3 coding DNA: TGTGCCAGCAGTGAGGTGCGGGGTACTGAAGCTTTCTTT. Protein: CASSEVRGTEAFF.

The chain joins TRBV5-1 to TRBJ2-3; 8 bases agree with TRBD1. Germline CDR1 reads SGHRS; CDR2 reads YFSETQ. CDR3 length: 14 residues. V was clipped by 1 base and J by 6 bases; unmatched bases: 4. CDR3: CASSLRQGMDTQYF. In nucleotides, the CDR3 is TGCGCCAGCAGCTTGAGACAGGGGATGGATACGCAGTATTTT. The full variable domain, rest sourced from reference TRBV5-1 and TRBJ2-3, is KAGVTQTPRYLIKTRGQQVTLSCSPISGHRSVSWYQQTPGQGLQFLFEYFSETQRNKGNFPGRFSGRQFSNSRSEMNVSTLELGDSALYLCASSLRQGMDTQYFGPGTRLTVL.

V is TRBV5-1 and J is TRBJ2-7; the match to TRBD1 covers 8 bases. This CDR3 comprises 15 residues. The germline V gene has CDR1 SGHRS and CDR2 YFSETQ. V lost 2 bases, J lost 2 bases, and 6 bases stayed unmatched. The DNA of the CDR3 is TGCGCCAGCAGCTTAACCGGACAGGGTCCCTACGAGCAGTACTTC. This sequence encodes CASSLTGQGPYEQYF.

CDR3 residues: CASSLEGQSTMNTEAFF. In DNA form, the CDR3 reads TGTGCCAGCAGTTTAGAGGGACAGTCCACCATGAACACTGAAGCTTTCTTT. The V and J genes are TRBV27 and TRBJ1-1; TRBD1 matches at 7 bases. Trimming at V came to 2 bases and at J to 0 bases, leaving 9 bases not matched to a gene. Germline CDR1 is MNHEY and CDR2 is SMNVEV (reference sequence). The CDR3 covers 17 residues.

The chain uses TRBV18 and TRBJ2-6; TRBD2 matches at 8 bases. This CDR3 spans 17 amino acids. V shed 3 bases and J 2 bases; nucleotides not matched to a gene: 6. The germline V gene encodes CDR1 KGHSH and CDR2 LQKENI. This CDR3 is CASSPRAAGAGANVLTF. The CDR3 nucleotides read TGTGCCAGCTCACCCAGGGCAGCGGGAGCTGGGGCCAACGTCCTGACTTTC.

J is TRBJ1-1 and V is TRBV7-3; 7 bases are a match to TRBD1. V gave up 4 bases and J gave up 4 bases; unmatched junction bases: 6. Germline values: CDR1 SGHTA, CDR2 FQGTGA. The CDR3 sequence is 14 residues long. CDR3 amino acids: CASSSTGWGTEAFF. The DNA of the CDR3 is TGTGCCAGCAGCTCGACAGGGTGGGGCACTGAAGCTTTCTTT.

The chain uses TRBV11-2 and TRBJ2-1; possibly TRBD2 for D (7 bases). Germline CDR1 reads SGHAT; CDR2 reads FQNNGV. The CDR3 contains 15 residues. V was clipped by 1 base and J by 9 bases, with 16 bases between them. The CDR3 DNA sequence: TGTGCCAGCAGCTTAGGGGGGGGCGGATCGATTGAGCAGTTCTTC. Amino acid sequence: CASSLGGGGSIEQFF.

This clone has just a few counts. The chain has TRBV19 and TRBJ1-5; D ambiguous. The germline V gene has CDR1 LNHDA and CDR2 SQIVND (reference sequence). CDR3 length: 16 amino acids. Trimming left V 3 bases short and J 0 bases short, with 12 bases between. This CDR3 reads CASSIGRPNSNQPQHF. As DNA, the CDR3 is TGTGCCAGTAGTATCGGCAGGCCGAATAGCAATCAGCCCCAGCATTTT.

The chain uses TRBV7-8 and TRBJ2-2; 9 bases line up with TRBD2. Germline V CDR1 and CDR2: SGHVS, FQNEAQ. The CDR3 sequence is 20 residues long. The junction had 21 bases not matched to a gene; V was cut back by 5 bases and J by 5 bases. The CDR3 protein is CASSPPLGSGGPHGTGELFF. The CDR3 DNA reads as TGTGCCAGCAGCCCGCCCCTGGGTAGCGGGGGCCCCCACGGAACCGGGGAGCTGTTTTTT.

This clone was counted only a few times. The CDR3, as DNA: TGTGCCAGCTCGACGACAGGGAATTCACCCCTCCACTTT. This codes for CASSTTGNSPLHF. The gene calls are TRBV6-1 and TRBJ1-6; TRBD1 agrees at 7 bases. This CDR3 is 13 amino acids long. V gave up 8 bases and J gave up 7 bases; unmatched junction bases: 5. Germline values: CDR1 MNHNS, CDR2 SASEGT.

The rearrangement links TRBV5-6 to TRBJ2-2; weak D call: TRBD1 (5 bases). The CDR3 covers 16 residues. Trimming removed 0 bases at V and 4 bases at J, with 13 bases between. From germline, CDR1 is SGHDT and CDR2 YYEEEE. DNA for the CDR3: TGTGCCAGCAGCTTGGCCGCAGGGTTGGTCACCGGGGAGCTGTTTTTT. Translating gives CASSLAAGLVTGELFF.

This chain connects TRBV25-1 to TRBJ2-1, with 12 bases aligning to TRBD2. The V and J ends lost 8 bases and 6 bases, in that order; junction bases with no gene match: 8. The CDR3 contains 15 residues. Germline assignment: CDR1 MGHDK and CDR2 SYGVNS. CDR3: CASGSTSGRINEQFF. The CDR3 region has the DNA TGTGCCAGCGGTTCTACTAGCGGGAGGATCAATGAGCAGTTCTTC. The variable domain in full, completed from reference TRBV25-1 and TRBJ2-1, reads EADIYQTPRYLVIGTGKKITLECSQTMGHDKMYWYQQDPGMELHLIHYSYGVNSTEKGDLSSESTVSRIRTEHFPLTLESARPSHTSQYLCASGSTSGRINEQFFGPGTRLTVL.

By share, this clone counts as medium-sized. V is TRBV6-1 and J is TRBJ1-4; D gene uncertain. This CDR3 spans 13 amino acids. V dropped 4 bases and J dropped 5 bases, with 8 bases sitting between them. Germline CDR1 reads MNHNS; CDR2 reads SASEGT. In DNA, the CDR3 is TGTGCCAGCAGTGGGCTGAGGAATGAAAAACTGTTTTTT. It yields the protein CASSGLRNEKLFF.

This clone was seen a handful of times. The chain carries TRBV18 and TRBJ1-2; 8 bases align to TRBD1. The CDR3 is 16 amino acids. CDR1 and CDR2 (germline): KGHSH, LQKENI. V shed 1 base, J shed 1 base, and the junction held 5 bases outside the gene matches. The CDR3: CASSPLGTGGNYGYTF. CDR3 nucleotides: TGTGCCAGCTCACCACTCGGAACAGGGGGTAACTATGGCTACACCTTC.

The chain links TRBV7-3 to TRBJ2-2, with 9 nucleotides matching TRBD2. The CDR3 runs 18 residues. Per germline, CDR1 SGHTA and CDR2 FQGTGA. Losses at the gene ends were 0 bases for V and 4 bases for J; bases not matched to a gene: 9. The CDR3 loop is CASSLTGGRALGTGELFF. The CDR3 DNA follows: TGTGCCAGCAGCTTAACTGGCGGGAGGGCCTTAGGCACCGGGGAGCTGTTTTTT. The full variable domain, in which reference TRBV7-3 and TRBJ2-2 provide the parts outside the CDR3, is GAGVSQTPSNKVTEKGKYVELRCDPISGHTALYWYRQSLGQGPEFLIYFQGTGAADDSGLPNDRFFAVRPEGSVSTLKIQRTERGDSAVYLCASSLTGGRALGTGELFFGEGSRLTVL.

This clone came up a few times. The CDR3 loop reads CASSLDRDTEAFF. CDR3 nucleotides: TGTGCCAGCAGCCTAGACAGGGACACTGAAGCTTTCTTT. The chain couples TRBV7-7 to TRBJ1-1; 7 nucleotides agree with TRBD1. Trimming took 5 bases from V and 3 from J; bases not matched to a gene: 3. The CDR3 has 13 amino acids. Germline CDR1 reads SSHAT; CDR2 reads FNYEAQ (reference sequence).

This clone was recorded a few times. This chain joins TRBV15 and TRBJ2-1, with D perhaps TRBD2 (5 bases). From germline, CDR1 is LNHNV and CDR2 YYDKDF (reference sequence). CDR3 length equals 14 residues. V was cut by 0 bases and J by 8 bases, with 11 bases left in between. In DNA, the CDR3 is TGTGCCACCAGCAGAGATCGAGCGGCCGATGAGCAGTTCTTC. Translated: CATSRDRAADEQFF.

The J gene is TRBJ1-1, the V gene TRBV19, with D possibly TRBD1 on 6 matching bases. CDR1 is LNHDA and CDR2 is SQIVND in the germline V gene (reference sequence). Deletions cut 4 bases from V and 1 base from J, with 7 bases between. The CDR3 contains 13 residues. The CDR3 DNA follows: TGTGCCAGTAGTACGGGACAGAACACTGAAGCTTTCTTT. Translation: CASSTGQNTEAFF.

The chain links TRBV30 to TRBJ1-2; maybe TRBD1 (5 bases). V was shortened by 0 bases and J by 8 bases, with 19 bases between the two germline ends. The V gene's germline CDR1 is GTSNPN and CDR2 SVGIG (reference sequence). The CDR3 has 15 residues. The CDR3 DNA reads TGTGCCTGGAGTGTACTACCGGGGGTAATGGGCGGCTACACCTTC. Translation gives CAWSVLPGVMGGYTF.

This clone was counted only a few times. The gene calls are TRBV11-2 and TRBJ2-7, with 10 bases matching TRBD1. The CDR3 length is 16 residues. CDR1 SGHAT and CDR2 FQNNGV come from the germline V gene. Losses at the gene ends were 0 bases for V and 6 bases for J; bases not matched to a gene: 8. This CDR3 reads CASSLDSGQGDFEQYF. The CDR3, as DNA: TGTGCCAGCAGCTTAGATTCAGGACAGGGGGATTTCGAGCAGTACTTC.

This chain links TRBV29-1 with TRBJ1-4, with D perhaps matching TRBD1 (5 bases). CDR1 SQVTM and CDR2 ANQGSEA come from the germline V gene. The germline V and J ends were trimmed by 5 bases and 8 bases, with 15 bases remaining between them. This CDR3 comprises 13 residues. The DNA of the CDR3 is TGCAGCGTTTGGCCCCTGAAGGGGGAAAAACTGTTTTTT. Protein: CSVWPLKGEKLFF.

This clone turned up a few times. The genes are TRBV30 and TRBJ1-6; TRBD1 matches 10 bases. CDR3 length: 15 residues. Looked up from germline, CDR1 is GTSNPN and CDR2 is SVGIG (reference sequence). V was clipped by 5 bases and J by 7 bases; unmatched bases: 8. CDR3 DNA sequence: TGTGCCTGGTGGGCCCCGGGACAGGGGAATTCACCCCTCCACTTT. Translation: CAWWAPGQGNSPLHF.

The CDR3 loop is CASSQDGGGLPYEQYF. The CDR3 DNA follows: TGTGCCAGCAGCCAAGATGGTGGAGGTCTTCCCTACGAGCAGTACTTC. This chain connects TRBV4-2 to TRBJ2-7; the D gene is possibly TRBD2 (5 bases). V gave up 0 bases and J gave up 2 bases, with 14 bases separating them. The CDR3 sequence is 16 residues long. CDR1 and CDR2 from the germline V gene are LGHNA and YNFKEQ.

This clone was detected a few times. The rearrangement joins TRBV7-9 to TRBJ2-2; 8 bases agree with TRBD2. Germline V gives CDR1 SEHNR, CDR2 FQNEAQ (reference sequence). The CDR3 sequence is 16 residues long. J was trimmed by 1 base and V by 5 bases; bases with no gene match: 6. CDR3 nucleotides: TGTGCCAGCAGCCCTACTAGCGGCCGGAACACCGGGGAGCTGTTTTTT. It yields the protein CASSPTSGRNTGELFF.

The rearrangement links TRBV19 to TRBJ1-5; 9 bases are a match to TRBD1. Germline loops: CDR1 LNHDA, CDR2 SQIVND (reference sequence). Losses at the gene ends were 7 bases for V and 5 bases for J; bases not matched to a gene: 3. The CDR3 is 13 residues long. The CDR3 loop is CASTRTGDQPQHF. The CDR3 nucleotides read TGTGCCAGTACGAGGACAGGGGATCAGCCCCAGCATTTT.

This clone was found a few times. The rearrangement uses TRBV27 and TRBJ2-2; TRBD2 is a possible D gene (5 bases). The CDR3 spans 15 residues. Trimming pared 5 bases from V and 5 bases from J, leaving 15 bases between. Germline V CDR1 and CDR2: MNHEY, SMNVEV (reference sequence). CDR3 coding DNA: TGTGCCAGCAGTCAACCGACTCTAGCTACCGGGGAGCTGTTTTTT. Translated, it gives CASSQPTLATGELFF.

The rearrangement links TRBV4-1 to TRBJ2-1, with a tentative D call TRBD1 (5 bases). Between the trimmed V and J ends, which lost 0 bases and 2 bases, there was a span of 11 bases. The CDR3 extends over 16 amino acids. The germline V gene has CDR1 MGHRA and CDR2 YSYEKL. This chain's CDR3 is CASSQDDRGAYNEQFF. The CDR3 nucleotides are TGCGCCAGCAGCCAAGATGACAGAGGAGCCTACAATGAGCAGTTCTTC.

In this sample, this clone turned up a few times. The chain couples TRBV20-1 to TRBJ1-2; perhaps TRBD1 as D (6 bases). This CDR3 spans 11 amino acids. Germline V gene sequence: CDR1 DFQATT, CDR2 SNEGSKA (reference sequence). V lost 8 bases to trimming and J lost 2 bases, with 9 bases between them. Written as DNA, the CDR3 is TGCAGTCCCACAGGGAACTATGGCTACACCTTC. Protein sequence: CSPTGNYGYTF.

The V gene is TRBV15, the J gene TRBJ2-3; the match to TRBD2 covers 7 bases. The trim removed 0 bases at V and 0 bases at J, leaving 3 bases unmatched. Germline V gives CDR1 LNHNV, CDR2 YYDKDF (reference sequence). The CDR3 spans 16 residues. The CDR3 here is CATSRDPSGSTDTQYF. CDR3 in DNA: TGTGCCACCAGCAGAGATCCTAGCGGAAGCACAGATACGCAGTATTTT.

This clone has just a few counts. The chain recombines TRBV19 with TRBJ2-5; D not resolved. Germline assignment: CDR1 LNHDA and CDR2 SQIVND (reference sequence). This CDR3 region has 11 residues. Trimming took off 3 bases at V and 5 bases at J, with 4 bases between the two ends. Written as DNA, the CDR3 is TGTGCCAGTAGTATTCGGGAGACCCAGTACTTC. Residues: CASSIRETQYF.